A selection of T cell receptor beta chains follows, all from one sample in a study of response to subunit inactivated influenza vaccine. In TCRdb, the RT-PCR reads were re-called with MiXCR into one record per CDR3 protein. Among about 540,000 distinct CDR3 sequences listed, 20% to 25% were seen once. This sample also appeared in a second study, on T cells expressing NK-cell markers.

Sample: CD4+ T cells sorted from PBMCs, taken roughly 12 days after vaccination. Receptors were obtained from a man between 45 and 60 years old who received an inactivated influenza vaccine. The CDR3 runs from the conserved cysteine through the conserved F or W. D genes are given only for firm matches. The size of a clone is reported for some rows only, either as once, few or many, or as a class for expanded clones.

TRBJ2-2,TRBD2,TRBV12-3/TRBV12-4,few,CASRQTSGRSPGELFF,TGTGCCAGCAGGCAGACTAGCGGGAGGTCTCCCGGGGAGCTGTTTTTT
TRBJ2-1,TRBD1,TRBV6-2/TRBV6-3,-,CASSRRTGVYNEQFF,TGTGCCAGCAGTAGACGGACAGGGGTCTACAATGAGCAGTTCTTC
TRBJ2-5,-,TRBV4-3,-,CASSQEGSFETQYF,TGCGCCAGCAGCCAAGAAGGAAGCTTTGAGACCCAGTACTTC
TRBJ2-7,TRBD1,TRBV12-3/TRBV12-4,few,CASRETGASLKQYF,TGTGCCAGCAGAGAGACAGGGGCCTCTTTAAAGCAGTACTTC
TRBJ1-2,-,TRBV9,few,CASSPRTNGYTF,TGTGCCAGCAGCCCCCGGACCAATGGCTACACCTTC
TRBJ2-3,-,TRBV27,few,CASSSLPAGDTQYF,TGTGCCAGCAGTTCCCTTCCCGCCGGCGATACGCAGTATTTT
TRBJ1-4,-,TRBV20-1,few,CSARDHRAGGEKLFF,TGCAGTGCTAGAGATCATAGGGCAGGCGGGGAAAAACTGTTTTTT
TRBJ1-3,-,TRBV4-2,-,CASSRRVSGNTIYF,TGTGCCAGCAGCCGCAGGGTGTCTGGAAACACCATATATTTT
TRBJ2-7,TRBD2,TRBV5-1,few,CASSERLAAAYEQYF,TGCGCCAGCAGCGAAAGACTAGCGGCAGCCTACGAGCAGTACTTC
TRBJ2-5,TRBD2,TRBV4-2,-,CASSQEGGTSGHQETQYF,TGTGCCAGCAGCCAAGAGGGTGGGACTAGCGGACACCAAGAGACCCAGTACTTC
TRBJ1-6,TRBD1,TRBV6-5,few,CASRYRGDESPLHF,TGTGCCAGCAGGTACAGGGGGGATGAGTCACCCCTCCACTTT
TRBJ2-1,TRBD1,TRBV24-1,-,CATSDKERGRYNEQFF,TGTGCCACCAGTGATAAGGAAAGGGGGCGATACAATGAGCAGTTCTTC
TRBJ2-1,-,TRBV5-1,-,CASSLSLAGSYNEQFF,TGCGCCAGCAGCTTGAGTCTAGCAGGCTCCTACAATGAGCAGTTCTTC
TRBJ1-5,-,TRBV25-1,-,CASSEAGRTPRSNQPQHF,TGTGCCAGCAGTGAAGCAGGACGAACGCCGCGTAGCAATCAGCCCCAGCATTTT
TRBJ2-1,TRBD2,TRBV20-1,-,CSATLSGRARNEQFF,TGCAGTGCTACCCTTAGCGGGAGGGCCCGAAATGAGCAGTTCTTC
TRBJ1-1,-,TRBV29-1,few,CSVEPRTGPGEAFF,TGCAGCGTTGAGCCCCGGACGGGACCAGGTGAAGCTTTCTTT
TRBJ1-2,-,TRBV3-1,few,CASSQRGYYGYTF,TGTGCCAGCAGCCAAAGGGGCTACTATGGCTACACCTTC
TRBJ2-1,-,TRBV28,-,CASSKSLAPNLYNEQFF,TGTGCCAGCAGTAAATCCCTAGCCCCGAACCTCTACAATGAGCAGTTCTTC
TRBJ2-1,-,TRBV20-1,-,CSATVYNEQFF,TGCAGTGCTACGGTATACAATGAGCAGTTCTTC
TRBJ2-1,-,TRBV12-3/TRBV12-4,-,CASSYDVNEQFF,TGTGCCAGCAGTTATGATGTTAATGAGCAGTTCTTC
TRBJ2-2,TRBD1,TRBV5-1,few,CASSLVGQGTGELFF,TGCGCCAGCAGCTTGGTAGGACAGGGCACCGGGGAGCTGTTTTTT
TRBJ2-7,-,TRBV7-2,-,CASSLATGGGEQYF,TGTGCCAGCAGCTTAGCGACCGGGGGAGGCGAGCAGTACTTC
TRBJ1-1,-,TRBV6-2/TRBV6-3,-,CASIDRTEAFF,TGTGCCAGCATTGACCGGACTGAAGCTTTCTTT
TRBJ1-4,-,TRBV20-1,few,CSAPDRKAEKLFF,TGCAGTGCGCCGGACAGAAAAGCCGAAAAACTGTTTTTT
TRBJ2-2,TRBD2,TRBV5-1,-,CASSSVAGGPSTGELFF,TGCGCCAGCAGCTCGGTAGCGGGAGGCCCCTCCACCGGGGAGCTGTTTTTT
TRBJ1-2,-,TRBV5-1,-,CASSLLTDSGGYTF,TGCGCCAGCAGCTTGTTGACAGACTCTGGGGGCTACACCTTC
TRBJ1-2,-,TRBV5-4,few,CASRLDGPNYGYTF,TGTGCCAGCAGACTGGACGGACCTAACTATGGCTACACCTTC
TRBJ2-7,TRBD1,TRBV7-6,few,CASSPRTGGGAEQYF,TGTGCCAGCAGCCCTCGGACAGGGGGCGGGGCCGAGCAGTACTTC
TRBJ1-2,-,TRBV5-1,few,CASSLEDVFGYTF,TGCGCCAGCAGCTTGGAGGATGTATTTGGCTACACCTTC
TRBJ2-1,-,TRBV21-1,-,CASISHGTSGRASYNEQFF,TGTGCCAGCATTAGTCATGGGACTAGCGGGAGGGCCTCCTACAATGAGCAGTTCTTC
TRBJ2-7,-,TRBV2,-,CASSDGGSASYEQYF,TGTGCCAGCAGTGATGGGGGCTCAGCTTCCTACGAGCAGTACTTC
TRBJ2-3,TRBD1,TRBV15,-,CATSKTPTGGGADTQYF,TGTGCCACCAGCAAGACGCCGACAGGGGGCGGCGCAGATACGCAGTATTTT
TRBJ2-3,TRBD2,TRBV2,-,CASSDSLAGSDTQYF,TGTGCCAGCAGTGACAGTCTAGCGGGGTCAGATACGCAGTATTTT
TRBJ2-1,-,TRBV20-1,few,CSAQTYNEQFF,TGCAGTGCCCAGACATACAATGAGCAGTTCTTC
TRBJ2-7,-,TRBV4-1,few,CASSHPGTKYYEQYF,TGCGCCAGCAGCCACCCCGGGACAAAGTACTACGAGCAGTACTTC
TRBJ2-7,TRBD1,TRBV4-3,few,CASSHFPGQAAYEQYF,TGCGCCAGCAGCCATTTTCCGGGACAGGCAGCCTACGAGCAGTACTTC
TRBJ2-4,-,TRBV20-1,few,CSAGPRNIQYF,TGCAGTGCTGGCCCTAGGAACATTCAGTACTTC
TRBJ2-2,-,TRBV7-3,few,CASSSKFYSGELFF,TGTGCCAGCAGCTCAAAGTTCTACAGCGGGGAGCTGTTTTTT
TRBJ2-5,TRBD2,TRBV7-2,few,CASSLGRGAQETQYF,TGTGCCAGCAGCTTAGGGCGGGGGGCCCAAGAGACCCAGTACTTC
TRBJ2-4,-,TRBV12-5,few,CASATEAKNIQYF,TGTGCTAGTGCCACAGAAGCCAAAAACATTCAGTACTTC
TRBJ2-4,-,TRBV12-3/TRBV12-4,few,CASSHDNSKNIQYF,TGTGCCAGCAGCCACGACAACTCCAAAAACATTCAGTACTTC
TRBJ2-1,-,TRBV29-1,-,CSAKKYNEQFF,TGCAGCGCCAAGAAGTACAATGAGCAGTTCTTC
TRBJ2-1,TRBD2,TRBV5-1,-,CASSFGLAGASDEQFF,TGCGCCAGCAGCTTTGGTCTGGCGGGAGCGTCGGATGAGCAGTTCTTC
TRBJ2-2,TRBD1,TRBV29-1,few,CSVLTGTVNTGELFF,TGCAGCGTTTTAACCGGGACAGTGAACACCGGGGAGCTGTTTTTT
TRBJ2-6,-,TRBV20-1,few,CSAREGSHSGANVLTF,TGCAGTGCTAGAGAGGGCAGCCACTCTGGGGCCAACGTCCTGACTTTC
TRBJ2-1,-,TRBV27,few,CASSPRWSSYNEQFF,TGTGCCAGTAGTCCTCGGTGGAGCTCCTACAATGAGCAGTTCTTC
TRBJ2-5,TRBD2,TRBV6-2/TRBV6-3,-,CASSYSTSGGVQETQYF,TGTGCCAGCAGTTACTCGACTAGCGGGGGGGTCCAAGAGACCCAGTACTTC
TRBJ2-7,TRBD2,TRBV5-6,-,CASSGAGRSRVEQYF,TGTGCCAGCAGCGGAGCGGGGCGGTCCCGGGTTGAGCAGTACTTC